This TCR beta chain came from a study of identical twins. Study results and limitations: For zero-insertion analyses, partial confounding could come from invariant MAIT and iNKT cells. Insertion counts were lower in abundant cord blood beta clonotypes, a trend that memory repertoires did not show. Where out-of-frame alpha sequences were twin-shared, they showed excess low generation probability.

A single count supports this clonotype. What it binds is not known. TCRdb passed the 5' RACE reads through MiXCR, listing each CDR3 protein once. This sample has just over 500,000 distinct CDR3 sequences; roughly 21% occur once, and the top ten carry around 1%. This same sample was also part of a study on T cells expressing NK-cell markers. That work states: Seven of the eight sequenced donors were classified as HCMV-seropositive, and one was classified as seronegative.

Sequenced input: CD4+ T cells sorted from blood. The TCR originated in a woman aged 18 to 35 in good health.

CDR3 DNA: TGTGCCAGCAGCGTAATGAGGGACACTGAAGCTTTCTTT. The encoded protein is CASSVMRDTEAFF. This chain joins TRBV9 and TRBJ1-1; unclear D gene. Germline CDR1 is SGDLS and CDR2 is YYNGEE. The length of the CDR3 is 13 residues. V was shortened by 1 base and J by 3 bases, with 7 bases between the two germline ends. Variable domain in full (rest from reference TRBV9 and TRBJ1-1): DSGVTQTPKHLITATGQRVTLRCSPRSGDLSVYWYQQSLDQGLQFLIQYYNGEERAKGNILERFSAQQFPDLHSELNLSSLELGDSALYFCASSVMRDTEAFFGQGTRLTVV.